This T cell receptor (beta chain) was captured in a study of PD-L1 blockade in urothelial cancer (dated by TCRdb to between 2016 and 2019). Describing the broader study: Every patient began therapy in about 2014 and was given atezolizumab 1,200 mg intravenously every 3 weeks. About 90% of the roughly 30 patients were males with bladder-origin urothelial cancer, and about 65% of the roughly 29 reported a prior smoking history. Patients had an ECOG performance status of 0 or 1 and had received between 0 and 3 prior chemotherapy regimens. Blood samples were analyzed 3 weeks after the start of treatment (second dose) and 6 weeks after the start of treatment. Blood samples gave a median of about 130,000 T cells and some 83,000 unique TCRs, with a median clonality of 0.080. The study, an exploratory multi-omic analysis, examined somatic, immune and clinical correlates of response to PD-L1 blockade with atezolizumab in urothelial cancer. Pretreatment tumor samples and matched peripheral blood, collected serially before and after atezolizumab treatment, underwent TCR sequencing. Durable clinical benefit meant progression-free survival longer than 6 months, and TCR features were also tested against progression-free and overall survival. Whole exome sequencing and RNA sequencing of pretreatment tumors were performed alongside TCR sequencing in the same patients. Several patients reached durable clinical benefit, while some 20 patients did not. Pretreatment blood TCR-seq was available for 27 to 30 patients, at least one posttreatment blood collection was obtained for 25 or so patients, and tumor TCR-seq was available for 25 or so patients. Points the paper makes about the study in general: A pretreatment peripheral blood TCR clonality below the median was linked to improved progression-free and overall survival. Patients with durable benefit showed greater expansion of tumor-associated TCR clones in peripheral blood 3 weeks after starting treatment (n ≈ 20, p = 0.022). Small sample size (n ≈ 30) and many exploratory analyses mean the results are intended to be hypothesis-generating.

Synthetic TCR analog templates were spiked into each PCR to estimate absolute template abundance from read counts. The immunoSEQ assay used bias-controlled V and J gene primers to amplify TCRbeta CDR3 regions from genomic DNA. Rearranged TCRbeta segments were sequenced at approximately 20X coverage. In the original analysis: Sequencing errors were corrected by clustering and CDR3s were annotated against IMGT to assign V, D and J genes. Downstream analyses used only productive TCRbeta rearrangements, leaving out any out-of-frame or stop-codon sequences. To compute clonality, Shannon entropy was normalized by the log of the number of unique productive sequences and then subtracted from one. Fisher's exact test with Benjamini-Hochberg correction, at a threshold of adjusted p below 0.01, was used to find clones that differed between time points or between blood and tumor. TCRdb carries this immuneACCESS record with in-frame sequences only. Its versions omit some clonotypes, under half of them owing to an unresolved V gene in the studies checked, with the rest unexplained. V and J calls and clone size are copied from that table; D and trimming were computed from the DNA. The sample includes about 35,000 clones, with almost 85% observed a single time. 3.5% of the sample goes to the ten largest clones.

With regard to this clone: The antigen this receptor binds is unknown. The record has no base qualities; no much larger clone is one base away.

A cohort of 25 to 35 patients with locally advanced or metastatic urothelial carcinoma, treated at Memorial Sloan Kettering on a trial protocol, was included. Peripheral blood mononuclear cells were collected pretreatment and during treatment, with between 1 and 8 total time points obtained per patient. The Qiagen DNeasy Blood extraction kit was used to purify genomic DNA from total PBMCs and tumor samples. PBMCs were collected pretreatment and during treatment and were isolated and stored as previously described. The TCR originated in a man in his 70s with urothelial cancer. Here the sequenced sample was PBMCs, taken around atezolizumab (anti-PD-L1) treatment.

The bases are TGTGCCAGCAGTCAACAGGGGCGGTATTCACCCCTCCACTTT. It encodes CASSQQGRYSPLHF. Recombination linked TRBV7-8 to TRBJ1-6; TRBD1 fits 7 bases in the junction. V has 6 bases trimmed and J has 8 bases trimmed; junction bases matching no gene number 7. Inclusive of the bounding cysteine and phenylalanine, the CDR3 is 14 residues long. Of all the DNA, just the CDR3 is kept, 42 bases in frame from base 1. The germline V gene sets CDR1 to SGHVS and CDR2 to FQNEAQ.